The 5 T cell receptor beta chains presented below share a single source sample, sequenced in a study of OX40 agonist ivuxolimab in advanced cancers. Generated by immunoSEQ multiplex PCR, the TCRdb table keeps only in-frame clones and is missing some. The sample lists nearly 110,000 clones, approximately 90% seen once, with 0.48% in the top ten. Sequencing used CD4+ or CD8+ T cells sorted from blood, obtained in a trial of the OX40 agonist ivuxolimab. The receptors stem from an adult with an advanced solid tumor such as melanoma, head and neck, liver or kidney cancer.

The gene calls are TRBV28 and TRBJ1-1, with D unclear. Germline CDR1 reads MDHEN; CDR2 reads SYDVKM. The CDR3 consists of 13 residues. Trimming left V 2 bases short and J 5 bases short, with 9 bases between. The CDR3 DNA is TGTGCCAGCAGTTTAAATAAGGAAACTGAAGCTTTCTTT. It encodes CASSLNKETEAFF.

This chain joins TRBV5-1 and TRBJ2-3; TRBD2 agrees at 7 bases. Germline V gives CDR1 SGHRS, CDR2 YFSETQ. The CDR3 covers 17 residues. V was clipped by 0 bases and J by 0 bases; unmatched bases: 7. DNA for the CDR3: TGCGCCAGCAGCTTGGGTGTAGCGGGCGCTAGCACAGATACGCAGTATTTT. This sequence encodes CASSLGVAGASTDTQYF.

This clone was seen a few times. The chain joins TRBV2 to TRBJ1-5; TRBD1 aligns across 7 bases. The germline gives CDR1 SNHLY, CDR2 FYNNEI. This CDR3 is 16 amino acids long. V shed 0 bases, J shed 6 bases, and the junction held 8 bases outside the gene matches. The CDR3 region has the DNA TGTGCCAGCAGTGAAGCGTTGACAGGGAAGGGTCAGCCCCAGCATTTT. Amino acid sequence: CASSEALTGKGQPQHF.

The CDR3 DNA is TGTGCCAGCAGAACCCAGGGGGCCCCCACAGATACGCAGTATTTT. Translation gives CASRTQGAPTDTQYF. This chain joins TRBV6-4 and TRBJ2-3; 8 bases are shared with TRBD1. This CDR3 region has 15 residues. V lost 6 bases and J lost 2; bases outside the gene matches: 7. Looked up from germline, CDR1 is MRHNA and CDR2 is SNTAGT.

With respect to this clone: Other DNA variants within this sample encode the same CDR3. The CDR3 region is CASSPRGLDTGELFF. The DNA of the CDR3 is TGTGCCAGCAGCCCCAGGGGGCTGGACACCGGGGAGCTGTTTTTT. The genes are TRBV7-9 and TRBJ2-2; 8 bases are a match to TRBD1. The CDR3 spans 15 residues. Germline V gene data show CDR1 as SEHNR and CDR2 as FQNEAQ (reference sequence). J gave up 3 bases and V 5 bases, and 5 bases lay outside the gene matches.